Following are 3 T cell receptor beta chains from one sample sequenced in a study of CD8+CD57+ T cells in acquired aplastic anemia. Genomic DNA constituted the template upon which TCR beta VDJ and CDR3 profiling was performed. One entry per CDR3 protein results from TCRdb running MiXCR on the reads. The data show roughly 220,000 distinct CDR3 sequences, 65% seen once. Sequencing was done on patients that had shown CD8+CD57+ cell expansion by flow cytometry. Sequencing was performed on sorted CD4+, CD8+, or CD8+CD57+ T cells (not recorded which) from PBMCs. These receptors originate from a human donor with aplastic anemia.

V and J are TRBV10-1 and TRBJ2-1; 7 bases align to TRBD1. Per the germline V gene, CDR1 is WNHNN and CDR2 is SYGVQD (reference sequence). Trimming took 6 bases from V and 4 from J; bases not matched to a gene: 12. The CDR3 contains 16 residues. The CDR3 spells CASSSTPGQLYNEQFF. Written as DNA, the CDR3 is TGCGCCAGCAGCTCGACCCCGGGACAGCTATACAATGAGCAGTTCTTC.

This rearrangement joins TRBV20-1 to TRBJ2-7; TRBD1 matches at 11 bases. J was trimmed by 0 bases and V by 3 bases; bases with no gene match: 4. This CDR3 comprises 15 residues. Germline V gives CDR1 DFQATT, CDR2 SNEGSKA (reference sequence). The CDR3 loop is CSASPGTGGSYEQYF. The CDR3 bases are TGCAGTGCTAGCCCCGGGACAGGGGGCTCCTACGAGCAGTACTTC.

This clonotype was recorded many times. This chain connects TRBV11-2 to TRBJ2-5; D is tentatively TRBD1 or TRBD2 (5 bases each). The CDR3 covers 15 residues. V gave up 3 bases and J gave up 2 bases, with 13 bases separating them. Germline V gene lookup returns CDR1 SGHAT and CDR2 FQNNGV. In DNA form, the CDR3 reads TGTGCCAGCAGCTTTCTTGTGGGACCTCAAGAGACCCAGTACTTC. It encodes CASSFLVGPQETQYF.